This T cell receptor beta chain was sequenced for a study of blood T cell repertoires in COVID-19. Overall study: T cells, B-cell-depleted T cells, or PBMCs provided the cDNA or gDNA that served as material.

The table came from immunoSEQ multiplex PCR; TCRdb's copy has only in-frame clones and leaves some out. The table records 200,000 to 250,000 clones, approximately 78% of them present only once. V was pared by 4 bases and J by 3 bases, with 5 bases of the junction left unmatched. The CDR3 length is 15 residues. The germline V gene encodes CDR1 MGHDK and CDR2 SYGVNS. Seattle's enrolled individuals joined amid active infection and were then monitored longitudinally. The sequencing sample was made of peripheral blood. The chain is built from TRBV25-1 and TRBJ2-3, with 9 bases matching TRBD2. The sequence was collected from a woman between 65 and 79 years old with COVID-19, enrolled during active disease. This CDR3 reads CASSVATSGTDTQYF. The DNA for the CDR3 is TGTGCCAGCAGTGTAGCGACTAGCGGAACAGATACGCAGTATTTT.